The clone carrying this T cell receptor (beta chain) appeared many times. Its antigen is unidentified. These data belong to a study of T cell repertoires in cytomegalovirus infection. On the study more broadly: CMV infection plus the matching HLA type was flagged by public TCR beta signatures.

General study results and limits: Summed frequency of shared TCR beta families picked out CMV carriers who also had the relevant HLA. It was HLA-C-restricted CMV-specific TCR beta clonotypes that dominated the response ex vivo.

TCRdb redid the calling of the reads with MiXCR, one entry per CDR3 protein. The sample includes 490,000 or so distinct CDR3 sequences, around 11% of them seen just once. CDR1 SGHDN and CDR2 FVKESK come from the germline V gene. Unmatched junction bases numbered 9, after V lost 3 bases and J lost 1 base. The CDR3 contains 17 residues. This chain connects TRBV14 to TRBJ2-7; TRBD1 matches at 10 bases. Sequencing was carried out using PBMCs. The TCR was taken from a human donor in good health (CMV status not recorded). Some clones in this sample may be carry-over from other donors' samples. Here the CDR3 reads CASSHYQLDRGSYEQYF. CDR3 nucleotides: TGTGCCAGCAGCCATTATCAATTGGACAGGGGGTCCTACGAGCAGTACTTC.